These 25 T cell receptor beta chains originate from one sample sequenced in a study of naive and memory T cell subsets. The library had UMIs added by 3' ligation of an oligonucleotide to TCR cDNA. Four PCR rounds used nested alpha and beta constant region primers plus the SP2 primer. TCRdb redid the calling of the 5' RACE reads with MiXCR, one entry per CDR3 protein. The repertoire holds 32,000 or so distinct CDR3 sequences, over 15% seen once, with roughly 2.6% in the top ten. These TCRs come from a female donor in good health.

This clonotype showed up many times. The chain employs TRBV6-5 and TRBJ2-1; 10 bases are shared with TRBD2. Germline lookup yields CDR1 MNHEY and CDR2 SVGAGI. Germline trimming cut 0 bases from V and 3 bases from J; bases unmatched to any gene: 5. The CDR3 is 17 residues long. CDR3 sequence: CASSYSPASGGYNEQFF. In DNA form, the CDR3 reads TGTGCCAGCAGTTACTCCCCCGCTAGCGGGGGCTACAATGAGCAGTTCTTC.

This clonotype was observed at least ten times. V usage is TRBV20-1 and J usage is TRBJ1-5; D perhaps matches TRBD1 (5 bases). The CDR3 extends over 15 amino acids. Trimming took 0 bases from V and 4 from J, leaving 13 bases between them. The V gene's germline CDR1 is DFQATT and CDR2 SNEGSKA (reference sequence). The CDR3 loop reads CSAREMRDGNQPQHF. The CDR3 DNA sequence: TGCAGTGCTAGAGAGATGAGGGACGGAAATCAGCCCCAGCATTTT.

This clonotype came up a few times. The V gene is TRBV6-5, the J gene TRBJ1-1, with 7 bases aligning to TRBD1. The CDR3 covers 15 residues. Germline lookup yields CDR1 MNHEY and CDR2 SVGAGI. J lost 4 bases, V lost 7 bases, and 12 bases had no gene match. The CDR3 bases are TGTGCCAGCACCCCACAGGGGAGGCGAAGCACTGAAGCTTTCTTT. Translated: CASTPQGRRSTEAFF.

The chain has TRBV6-5 and TRBJ1-2; TRBD1 aligns across 12 bases. J was trimmed by 8 bases and V by 2 bases; bases with no gene match: 9. CDR1 MNHEY and CDR2 SVGAGI come from the germline V gene. The CDR3 runs 16 residues. CDR3: CASSYPGGQGAFGYTF. CDR3 bases: TGTGCCAGCAGTTACCCGGGGGGACAGGGGGCGTTCGGCTACACCTTC.

The CDR3 reads CASSPGTGDYEQYF. In nucleotides, the CDR3 is TGCGCCAGCAGCCCGGGGACAGGTGACTACGAGCAGTACTTC. This rearrangement joins TRBV5-1 to TRBJ2-7; TRBD1 matches at 8 bases. Losses at the gene ends were 4 bases for V and 3 bases for J; bases not matched to a gene: 6. In germline, CDR1 is SGHRS, CDR2 YFSETQ. This CDR3 spans 14 amino acids.

Turning to this clonotype: Just one base apart from a much larger clone, this may be a read error. This chain links TRBV20-1 with TRBJ1-2, with TRBD1 matching over 10 bases. Germline V CDR1 and CDR2: DFQATT, SNEGSKA (reference sequence). With V trimmed by 1 base and J by 12 bases, 14 bases remained unmatched. The CDR3 is 15 residues long. CDR3 sequence (DNA): TGCAGTGCTAGAGGGGGACAGGGGCCGATAAAGAGCGACACCTTC. Amino acids: CSARGGQGPIKSDTF.

This clonotype has only a few counts. The junction differs from germline at one of its ends, possibly a read error. The J gene is TRBJ2-3, the V gene TRBV7-9, with D tentatively TRBD2 (6 bases). The CDR3 has 16 amino acids. Per the germline V gene, CDR1 is SEHNR and CDR2 is FQNEAQ (reference sequence). CDR3 coding DNA: TGTGCCAGCAGCTTACCTGGGACTGGTAGCACAGATAAGCAGTATTTT. It codes for CASSLPGTGSTDKQYF. Complete variable domain (other parts from reference TRBV7-9 and TRBJ2-3): DTGVSQNPRHKITKRGQNVTFRCDPISEHNRLYWYRQTLGQGPEFLTYFQNEAQLEKSRLLSDRFSAERPKGSFSTLEIQRTEQGDSAMYLCASSLPGTGSTDKQYFGPGTRLTVL.

The chain recombines TRBV18 with TRBJ2-1; tentatively, D is TRBD2 (6 bases). Germline V gives CDR1 KGHSH, CDR2 LQKENI. Between the trimmed V and J ends, which lost 1 base and 1 base, there was a span of 14 bases. The CDR3 sequence is 17 residues long. Here the CDR3 DNA reads TGTGCCAGCTCACCACTTAATAGCGGCCAGTCCTACAATGAGCAGTTCTTC. Protein product: CASSPLNSGQSYNEQFF.

This clonotype was detected a few times. V gene TRBV20-1 combines with J gene TRBJ1-6; possible D gene TRBD1, 5 bases. Trimming took off 3 bases at V and 7 bases at J, with 10 bases between the two ends. This CDR3 has 13 residues. CDR1 and CDR2 from the germline V gene are DFQATT and SNEGSKA (reference sequence). This CDR3 is CSASTGLNSPLHF. The CDR3 DNA follows: TGCAGTGCTAGTACAGGATTAAATTCACCCCTCCACTTT.

CDR3 coding DNA: TGCGCCAGCAGCCAAGATAGCGGGAATGAGCAGTTCTTC. This translates into CASSQDSGNEQFF. The gene calls are TRBV4-1 and TRBJ2-1, with 7 bases aligning to TRBD2. Germline V gene data show CDR1 as MGHRA and CDR2 as YSYEKL. This CDR3 is 13 amino acids long. V lost 0 bases, J lost 7 bases, and 0 bases stayed unmatched.

This clonotype was observed a handful of times. This chain connects TRBV7-9 to TRBJ2-5, with D perhaps matching TRBD2 (6 bases). This CDR3 is 14 amino acids long. Trimming removed 5 bases from V and 5 bases from J, with 15 bases in between. Germline loops: CDR1 SEHNR, CDR2 FQNEAQ (reference sequence). DNA of the CDR3: TGTGCCAGCAGCCCAAAGTCGGGGGTGGAGACCCAGTACTTC. Protein: CASSPKSGVETQYF.

This sequence joins TRBV13 and TRBJ2-7; 9 nucleotides agree with TRBD1. The CDR3 spans 14 residues. After removal of 5 bases from V and 5 bases from J, the junction contained 7 bases not matched to a gene. CDR1 PRHDT and CDR2 FYEKMQ come from the germline V gene (reference sequence). CDR3 DNA sequence: TGTGCCAGCAGCCCTAGGGGACAGGGCCACGAGCAGTACTTC. This gives the protein CASSPRGQGHEQYF. Drawing the rest from reference TRBV13 and TRBJ2-7, the complete variable domain is AAGVIQSPRHLIKEKRETATLKCYPIPRHDTVYWYQQGPGQDPQFLISFYEKMQSDKGSIPDRFSAQQFSDYHSELNMSSLELGDSALYFCASSPRGQGHEQYFGPGTRLTVT.

This chain links TRBV9 with TRBJ2-3; D gene uncertain. The V gene lost 0 bases and the J gene lost 1 base, with 9 bases spanning the gap. In germline, CDR1 is SGDLS, CDR2 YYNGEE. This CDR3 contains 15 residues. This chain's CDR3 is CASSVVGGRTDTQYF. The CDR3 coding sequence is TGTGCCAGCAGCGTAGTTGGCGGTCGCACAGATACGCAGTATTTT.

The chain uses TRBV7-9 and TRBJ1-1; D is undetermined. CDR1 and CDR2 from the germline V gene are SEHNR and FQNEAQ (reference sequence). The CDR3 loop spans 13 amino acids. The V end was cut by 1 base, the J end by 0 bases, with 3 bases between. This chain's CDR3 is CASSLGMNTEAFF. The CDR3 bases are TGTGCCAGCAGCTTAGGTATGAACACTGAAGCTTTCTTT.

The rearrangement links TRBV6-2 or TRBV6-3 to TRBJ2-1; the match to TRBD2 covers 12 bases. The junction had 7 bases not matched to a gene; V was cut back by 2 bases and J by 2 bases. Germline V gives CDR1 MNHEY, CDR2 SVGEGT. The CDR3 runs to 18 residues. CDR3 sequence: CASSYPTSGGSTYNEQFF. The DNA of the CDR3 is TGTGCCAGCAGTTACCCGACTAGCGGGGGCTCTACCTACAATGAGCAGTTCTTC.

Many counts were recorded for this clonotype. The gene calls are TRBV20-1 and TRBJ1-1; 11 bases match TRBD1. V was clipped by 5 bases and J by 2 bases; unmatched bases: 7. The CDR3 has 15 amino acids. Germline V CDR1 and CDR2: DFQATT, SNEGSKA (reference sequence). The CDR3 is CSALGTGGVNTEAFF. CDR3 coding DNA: TGCAGTGCTCTAGGGACAGGGGGAGTCAACACTGAAGCTTTCTTT.

This clonotype was detected a few times. The germline gene is not matched at one end of the junction; a read error may be the cause. J is TRBJ1-2 and V is TRBV20-1; D ambiguous. Germline V lookup: CDR1 DFQATT, CDR2 SNEGSKA (reference sequence). The CDR3 has 15 amino acids. This CDR3 is CSASVLRANFYGDTF. For the CDR3, the DNA is TGCAGTGCTAGCGTCTTGCGGGCGAACTTCTATGGCGACACCTTC.

V gene TRBV9 combines with J gene TRBJ1-3, with D maybe TRBD1 (5 bases). This CDR3 comprises 16 residues. Trimming cost V 0 bases and J 0 bases, with 10 bases left between them. Germline V lookup: CDR1 SGDLS, CDR2 YYNGEE. This chain's CDR3 is CASSVDQGLSGNTIYF. DNA of the CDR3: TGTGCCAGCAGCGTAGATCAGGGCCTCTCTGGAAACACCATATATTTT.

This clonotype has ten or more counts. The J gene is TRBJ1-1, the V gene TRBV6-5; D remains ambiguous. CDR1 and CDR2 from the germline V gene are MNHEY and SVGAGI. This CDR3 spans 12 amino acids. The V end lost 8 bases, the J end lost 4 bases, and 11 bases lay between the germline ends. CDR3 residues: CASRGVGTEAFF. DNA of the CDR3: TGTGCCAGCCGCGGGGTCGGCACTGAAGCTTTCTTT.

The gene calls are TRBV7-9 and TRBJ1-3, with D uncertain. CDR3 length: 14 amino acids. V was trimmed by 3 bases and J by 1 base, leaving 7 bases between them. Per the germline V gene, CDR1 is SEHNR and CDR2 is FQNEAQ (reference sequence). CDR3 sequence (DNA): TGTGCCAGCAGCTTCTCGGGGTCTGGAAACACCATATATTTT. It is translated as CASSFSGSGNTIYF.

This clonotype was seen at least ten times. The J gene is TRBJ1-6, the V gene TRBV13; D is uncertain. V shed 4 bases and J shed 8 bases, with 9 bases lying between them. Looked up from germline, CDR1 is PRHDT and CDR2 is FYEKMQ (reference sequence). This CDR3 is 13 amino acids long. The CDR3, as DNA: TGTGCCAGCAGCTCACAACGGGATTCACCCCTCCACTTT. Its protein product is CASSSQRDSPLHF.

The V call is TRBV6-5, the J call TRBJ2-6; 10 nucleotides match TRBD1. CDR1 and CDR2 (germline): MNHEY, SVGAGI. The CDR3 totals 17 residues. After removal of 1 base from V and 4 bases from J, the junction contained 4 bases not matched to a gene. The chain's CDR3 is CASSYWDRGPGANVLTF. CDR3 nucleotides: TGTGCCAGCAGTTACTGGGACAGGGGACCAGGGGCCAACGTCCTGACTTTC.

Comment on this clonotype: This may stem from a read error, because a much larger clone lies one nucleotide away. The chain has TRBV6-2 or TRBV6-3 and TRBJ2-2; the D gene is possibly TRBD1 (6 bases). Between the trimmed V and J ends, which lost 4 bases and 0 bases, there was a span of 9 bases. The germline V gene encodes CDR1 MNHEY and CDR2 SVGEGT. The CDR3 extends over 15 amino acids. CDR3 DNA: TGTGCCAGCAGTTCCACAGGGACGAACACCGGGGAGCTGTTTTTT. This translates into CASSSTGTNTGELFF.

This chain links TRBV29-1 with TRBJ1-3; D is ambiguous. CDR1 is SQVTM and CDR2 is ANQGSEA in the germline V gene. V gave up 4 bases and J gave up 0 bases, with 10 bases separating them. This CDR3 contains 14 residues. The CDR3 region has the DNA TGCAGCGTTGGTGCTCGGAGCTCTGGAAACACCATATATTTT. This encodes CSVGARSSGNTIYF.

This clonotype was seen many times. J is TRBJ1-2 and V is TRBV20-1; D may be TRBD1 (5 bases). V dropped 0 bases and J dropped 7 bases, with 18 bases sitting between them. Germline lookup yields CDR1 DFQATT and CDR2 SNEGSKA (reference sequence). CDR3 length equals 15 residues. The CDR3 coding sequence is TGCAGTGCTAGAGATGTGGGACGGCAAGCACGTGGCTACACCTTC. This sequence encodes CSARDVGRQARGYTF.